The rows below give T cell receptor beta chains drawn from one sample of a study of identifying expanded T cells in peripheral blood. Libraries were prepared by immunoSEQ multiplex PCR; TCRdb keeps only in-frame clonotypes and omits some of them. The sample has nearly 60,000 clones; around nine tenths are singletons. Material for sequencing was blood. The receptors derive from a person aged 18 to 75 in good health. CDR3s include the opening cysteine and the closing phenylalanine or tryptophan. The D gene is left open where the match is weak. Not every row has a clone size; where given, it reads once, few, many or a size class.

D,J,V,size,length,CDR3,DNA
TRBD2,TRBJ2-7,TRBV6-5,-,16,CASSYSGLAETYEQYF,TGTGCCAGCAGTTACTCGGGACTAGCGGAAACCTACGAGCAGTACTTC
-,TRBJ1-5,TRBV6-1,-,13,CASTIYHGQPQHF,TGTGCCAGCACAATCTACCATGGGCAGCCCCAGCATTTT
-,TRBJ2-1,TRBV29-1,-,13,CSVLRTIGDEQFF,TGCAGCGTTTTAAGGACAATCGGCGATGAGCAGTTCTTC
-,TRBJ2-7,TRBV7-9,-,15,CASSLGTGGSYEQYF,TGTGCCAGCAGCTTAGGAACTGGGGGGTCCTACGAGCAGTACTTC
TRBD2,TRBJ2-7,TRBV10-3,-,14,CAIRPGTSGYEQYF,TGTGCCATCAGGCCTGGGACTAGCGGCTACGAGCAGTACTTC
-,TRBJ2-7,TRBV6-6,-,13,CASSYDSSYEQYF,TGTGCCAGCAGTTACGACAGCTCCTACGAGCAGTACTTC
-,TRBJ2-5,TRBV7-2,-,16,CASSFSAGGSGETQYF,TGTGCCAGCAGCTTTAGCGCTGGGGGGTCAGGAGAGACCCAGTACTTC
-,TRBJ2-2,TRBV20-1,-,11,CSATRAGELFF,TGCAGTGCTACCAGGGCCGGGGAGCTGTTTTTT
TRBD1,TRBJ2-3,TRBV19,-,15,CASRGQVGSRDTQYF,TGTGCCAGTAGGGGACAGGTTGGCAGTCGCGATACGCAGTATTTT
-,TRBJ2-6,TRBV4-3,-,17,CASPSHSSCSGANVLTF,TGCGCCAGCCCCTCCCACTCGTCTTGCTCTGGGGCCAACGTCCTGACTTTC
-,TRBJ2-2,TRBV7-9,-,16,CASSLFRTSRTGELFF,TGTGCCAGCAGCTTATTCAGGACGTCGCGCACCGGGGAGCTGTTTTTT
-,TRBJ2-7,TRBV30,-,13,CAWSVRADYEQYF,TGTGCCTGGAGTGTAAGGGCAGACTACGAGCAGTACTTC
-,TRBJ1-6,TRBV7-2,-,13,CASSLAGHSPLHF,TGTGCCAGCAGCTTAGCTGGTCACTCACCCCTCCACTTT
TRBD2,TRBJ2-1,TRBV19,-,17,CASTLAGGPGAYNEQFF,TGTGCCAGTACCCTAGCGGGGGGGCCGGGGGCCTACAATGAGCAGTTCTTC
-,TRBJ2-3,TRBV7-2,once,13,CASSLGFGDTQYF,TGTGCCAGCAGCTTAGGGTTCGGAGATACGCAGTATTTT
-,TRBJ2-5,TRBV9,-,14,CASSVDVYQETQYF,TGTGCCAGCAGCGTAGATGTGTACCAAGAGACCCAGTACTTC
-,TRBJ2-2,TRBV2,-,15,CASSQEGRDTGELFF,TGTGCCAGCAGCCAGGAGGGCCGGGACACCGGGGAGCTGTTTTTT
-,TRBJ2-5,TRBV4-3,-,16,CASSQEAGTHQETQYF,TGCGCCAGCAGCCAAGAGGCAGGGACCCACCAAGAGACCCAGTACTTC
-,TRBJ2-2,TRBV27,-,14,CASSFSGTPGELFF,TGTGCCAGCAGTTTTTCAGGAACCCCCGGGGAGCTGTTTTTT
-,TRBJ2-2,TRBV10-3,-,13,CATADSNTGELFF,TGTGCCACAGCCGACTCGAACACCGGGGAGCTGTTTTTT